The clone carrying this T cell receptor beta chain was found once. Its antigen is unidentified. This entry comes from a study of cytomegalovirus exposure and HLA in healthy donors. Overall study findings and caveats: Most subjects had HLA-A and HLA-B alleles reportedly predicted accurately by TCR beta sequences. Segments of the TCR beta V type were, in most cases, productive about 87% or about 30% of the time in an earlier analysis.

A multiplex PCR was run with 60 Vbeta primers and 13 Jbeta primers. Method: immunoSEQ multiplex PCR; TCRdb's copy keeps in-frame clones and lacks some. The sample lists approximately 160,000 clones, around 78% occurring once. The material sequenced was PBMCs. The clonotype originates from a man between 35 and 55 years old in good health and CMV-seronegative.

The CDR3 is CASSLAHSYEQYF. The CDR3 DNA sequence: TGTGCCAGCAGCTTAGCCCACTCCTACGAGCAGTACTTC. The gene calls are TRBV7-2 and TRBJ2-7; D unresolved. Trimming took off 0 bases at V and 0 bases at J, with 3 bases between the two ends. Germline-derived CDR1 and CDR2 are SGHTA and FQGNSA. The CDR3 runs 13 residues.